Below are 6 T cell receptor beta chains sequenced from a single sample in a study of tumor-infiltrating lymphocytes in primary liver carcinoma (dated by TCRdb to 2016 to 2017). TRIzol reagent was used to extract blood RNA from unsorted whole blood, while the DNeasy Blood & Tissue kit provided the germline DNA. The data were produced on an Illumina HiSeq 2500. Using a constant-region primer and ProtoScript II reverse transcriptase, TCRbeta-specific cDNA was reverse-transcribed from about 540 ng total RNA. TCRbeta libraries were built with three nested multiplex PCR rounds, a slightly modified ARM-PCR procedure. Each of the first two PCR rounds ran for about 10 cycles using multiplex TRBV1-TRBV30 forward primers together with a Cbeta reverse primer. Clones were called with MiXCR by TCRdb after fastp trimmed the public reads at Q25, and only in-frame beta chains were retained. Each record represents a unique CDR3 protein, reported with the most common genes and DNA among its rows. In this sample the table shows about 320,000 distinct CDR3 sequences, approximately 58% of which occur a single time. Approximately 17% of the sample goes to the ten largest clones.

The specimen sequenced was peripheral blood. The source of these receptors is a woman in her twenties or thirties with primary liver carcinoma and hepatitis B virus infection.

This clonotype was counted a few times. The chain uses TRBV12-3 or TRBV12-4 and TRBJ2-3; D is uncertain. Trimming removed 3 bases from V and 5 bases from J, with 12 bases in between. The CDR3 totals 14 residues. The CDR3 nucleotides read TGTGCCAGCAGTTTGGGATATCTTGGAGATACGCAGTATTTT. It translates to CASSLGYLGDTQYF.

The chain recombines TRBV4-2 with TRBJ2-3; perhaps D is TRBD1 or TRBD2 (7 bases each). The CDR3 runs 19 residues. CDR1 is LGHNA and CDR2 is YNFKEQ in the germline V gene. Trimming pared 0 bases from V and 3 bases from J, leaving 22 bases between. CDR3 in amino acids: CASSQDSREGALKTDTQYF. The CDR3 DNA follows: TGTGCCAGCAGCCAAGATTCTAGGGAGGGGGCTTTGAAAACAGATACGCAGTATTTT.

Concerning this clonotype: A much larger clone is a single base away; this may be a read error. The V and J genes are TRBV29-1 and TRBJ2-7; tentative D call: TRBD2 (6 bases). The CDR3 totals 13 residues. The germline CDR1 and CDR2 sequences are SQVTM and ANQGSEA. V lost 8 bases and J lost 7, with 21 bases in between. CDR3 bases: TGCAGCACGTTAGGGACTGATCTACTGGAGCAGTACTTC. This gives the protein CSTLGTDLLEQYF.

As regards this clonotype: The junction does not match germline at one end; this may be a read error. V is TRBV14 and J is TRBJ2-2; perhaps TRBD2 as D (5 bases). CDR1 SGHDN and CDR2 FVKESK come from the germline V gene. This CDR3 spans 17 amino acids. CDR3 DNA sequence: TGTGCCAGCAGCCAAGCACCCGGGATAACGAGCACCGGGGAGCTCTTTTTT. It encodes CASSQAPGITSTGELFF.

Note on this clonotype: One end of the junction does not line up with germline, which may come from a read error. The chain links TRBV12-3 or TRBV12-4 to TRBJ2-1; TRBD2 aligns across 11 bases. The CDR3 runs 15 residues. The CDR3 spells CTSRTGTSGIWEQFF. The CDR3 nucleotides read TGTACCAGCAGGACCGGGACTAGCGGCATCTGGGAGCAGTTCTTC.

This chain connects TRBV6-2 or TRBV6-3 to TRBJ2-7, with 10 bases fitting TRBD2. Germline CDR1 MNHEY, CDR2 SVGEGT. This CDR3 is 15 amino acids long. Trimming took 6 bases from V and 4 from J; bases not matched to a gene: 9. CDR3 loop: CASSKLAGGDYEQYF. CDR3 coding DNA: TGTGCCAGCAGCAAATTAGCGGGAGGAGATTACGAGCAGTACTTC.